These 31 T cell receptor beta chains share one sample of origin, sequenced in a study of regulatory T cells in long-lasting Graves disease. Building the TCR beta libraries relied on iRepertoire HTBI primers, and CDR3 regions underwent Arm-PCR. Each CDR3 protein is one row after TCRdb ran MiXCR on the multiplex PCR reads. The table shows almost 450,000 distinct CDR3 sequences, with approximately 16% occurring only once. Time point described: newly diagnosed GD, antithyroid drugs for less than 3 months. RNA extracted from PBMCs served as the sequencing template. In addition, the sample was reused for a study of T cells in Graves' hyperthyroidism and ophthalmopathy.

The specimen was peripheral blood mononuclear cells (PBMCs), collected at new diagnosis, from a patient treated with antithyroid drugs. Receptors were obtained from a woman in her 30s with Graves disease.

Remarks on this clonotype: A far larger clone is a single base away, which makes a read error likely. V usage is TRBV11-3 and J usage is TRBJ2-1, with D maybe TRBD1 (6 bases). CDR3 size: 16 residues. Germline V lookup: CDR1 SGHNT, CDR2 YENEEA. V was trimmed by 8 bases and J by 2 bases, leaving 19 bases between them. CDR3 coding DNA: TGTGCCAGCGGCCCTTCCGACAGGTCAGCCTACAATGAGCAGTTCTTC. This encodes CASGPSDRSAYNEQFF.

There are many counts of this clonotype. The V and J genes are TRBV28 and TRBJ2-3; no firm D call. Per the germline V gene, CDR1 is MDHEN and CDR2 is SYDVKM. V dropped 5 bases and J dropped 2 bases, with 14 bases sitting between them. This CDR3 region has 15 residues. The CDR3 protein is CASSPVRLFTDTQYF. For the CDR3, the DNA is TGTGCCAGCAGTCCCGTACGTCTTTTCACAGATACGCAGTATTTT.

Here the CDR3 DNA reads TGTGCCAGCAGCTGGGGGAAGCGGGAAACAGATACGCAGTATTTT. Protein: CASSWGKRETDTQYF. The chain uses TRBV5-4 and TRBJ2-3; TRBD2 aligns across 7 bases. After removal of 3 bases from V and 3 bases from J, the junction contained 7 bases not matched to a gene. The CDR3 covers 15 residues. The germline gives CDR1 SGHNT, CDR2 YYREEE (reference sequence).

CDR3 DNA sequence: TGTGCCATCAGTCGAGAGGGCTGGAACACTGAAGCTTTCTTT. Translating gives CAISREGWNTEAFF. V gene TRBV10-3 combines with J gene TRBJ1-1; D unresolved. Trimming shortened V by 5 bases and J by 1 base, and 11 bases separated the two germline ends. The germline V gene has CDR1 ENHRY and CDR2 SYGVKD. This CDR3 contains 14 residues.

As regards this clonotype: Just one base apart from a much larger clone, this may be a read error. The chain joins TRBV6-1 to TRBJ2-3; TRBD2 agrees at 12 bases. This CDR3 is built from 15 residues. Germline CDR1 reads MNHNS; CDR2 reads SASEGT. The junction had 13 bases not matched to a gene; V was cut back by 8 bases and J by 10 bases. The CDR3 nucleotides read TGTGCCAGCTCCACCCGGGCTAGCGGGAGGGATGCGCAGTATTTT. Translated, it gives CASSTRASGRDAQYF.

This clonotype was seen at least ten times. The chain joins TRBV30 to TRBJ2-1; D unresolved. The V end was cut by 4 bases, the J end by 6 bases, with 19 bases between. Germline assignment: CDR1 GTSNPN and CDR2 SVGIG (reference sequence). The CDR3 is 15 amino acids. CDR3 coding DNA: TGTGCCTGGAACCCCGTGGGATCTCGATTCAATGAGCAGTTCTTC. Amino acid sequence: CAWNPVGSRFNEQFF. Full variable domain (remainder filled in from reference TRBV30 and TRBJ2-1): SQTIHQWPATLVQPVGSPLSLECTVEGTSNPNLYWYRQAAGRGLQLLFYSVGIGQISSEVPQNLSASRPQDRQFILSSKKLLLSDSGFYLCAWNPVGSRFNEQFFGPGTRLTVL.

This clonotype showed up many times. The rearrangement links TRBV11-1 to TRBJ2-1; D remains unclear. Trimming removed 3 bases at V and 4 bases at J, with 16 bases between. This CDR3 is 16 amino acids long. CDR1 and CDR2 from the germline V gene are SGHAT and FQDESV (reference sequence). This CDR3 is CASSLVPPELYNEQFF. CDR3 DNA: TGTGCCAGCAGCTTGGTACCCCCCGAGCTTTACAATGAGCAGTTCTTC.

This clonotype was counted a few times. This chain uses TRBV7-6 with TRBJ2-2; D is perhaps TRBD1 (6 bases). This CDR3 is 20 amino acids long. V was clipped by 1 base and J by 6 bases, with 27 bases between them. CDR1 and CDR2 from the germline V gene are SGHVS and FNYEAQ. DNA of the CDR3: TGTGCCAGCAGCTTAGTGTTGAGGGCCGCTGGACAGAACAGCGCCGGGGAGCTGTTTTTT. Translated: CASSLVLRAAGQNSAGELFF. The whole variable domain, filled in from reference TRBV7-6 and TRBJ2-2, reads GAGVSQSPRYKVTKRGQDVALRCDPISGHVSLYWYRQALGQGPEFLTYFNYEAQQDKSGLPNDRFSAERPEGSISTLTIQRTEQRDSAMYRCASSLVLRAAGQNSAGELFFGEGSRLTVL.

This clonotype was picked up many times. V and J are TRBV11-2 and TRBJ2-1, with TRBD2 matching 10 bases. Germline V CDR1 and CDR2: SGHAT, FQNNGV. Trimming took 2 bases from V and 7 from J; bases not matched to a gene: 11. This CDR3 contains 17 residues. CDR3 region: CASSLQGAGGRGNEQFF. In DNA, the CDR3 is TGTGCCAGCAGCTTACAAGGAGCGGGAGGGCGGGGTAATGAGCAGTTCTTC.

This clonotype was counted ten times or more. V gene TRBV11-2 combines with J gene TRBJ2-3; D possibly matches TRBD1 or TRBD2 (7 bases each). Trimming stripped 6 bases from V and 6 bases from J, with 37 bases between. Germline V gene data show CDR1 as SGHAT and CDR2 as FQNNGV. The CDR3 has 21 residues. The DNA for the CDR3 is TGTGCCAGCAGTTGGCCGGCGTTGGTGCAGAGCGGGACAGATCCTGTGGATACGCAGTATTTT. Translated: CASSWPALVQSGTDPVDTQYF.

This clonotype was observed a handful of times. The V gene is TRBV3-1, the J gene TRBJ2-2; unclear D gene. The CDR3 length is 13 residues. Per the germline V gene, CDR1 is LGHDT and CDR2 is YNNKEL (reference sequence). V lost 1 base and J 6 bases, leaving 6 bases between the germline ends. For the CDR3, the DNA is TGTGCCAGCAGCCAAGTAGTAGCCGGGGAGCTGTTTTTT. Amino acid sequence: CASSQVVAGELFF.

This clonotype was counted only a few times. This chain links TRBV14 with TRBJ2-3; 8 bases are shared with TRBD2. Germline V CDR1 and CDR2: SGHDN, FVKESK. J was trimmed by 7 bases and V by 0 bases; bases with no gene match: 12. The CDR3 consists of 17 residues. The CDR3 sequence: CASSQDIGGGTRHTQYF. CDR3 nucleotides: TGTGCCAGCAGCCAAGATATAGGGGGAGGGACTAGACATACGCAGTATTTT.

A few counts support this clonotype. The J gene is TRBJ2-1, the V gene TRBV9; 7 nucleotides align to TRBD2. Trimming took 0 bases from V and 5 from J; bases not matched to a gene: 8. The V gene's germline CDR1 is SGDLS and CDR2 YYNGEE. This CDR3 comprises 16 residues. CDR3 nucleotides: TGTGCCAGCAGCGTAGATAGGTTAGCGGGTAACAATGAGCAGTTCTTC. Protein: CASSVDRLAGNNEQFF.

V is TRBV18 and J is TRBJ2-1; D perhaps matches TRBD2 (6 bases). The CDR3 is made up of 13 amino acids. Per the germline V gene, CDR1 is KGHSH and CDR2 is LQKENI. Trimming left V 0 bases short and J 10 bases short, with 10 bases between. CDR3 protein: CASSPPGGEEQFF. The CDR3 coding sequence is TGTGCCAGCTCACCACCCGGGGGAGAAGAGCAGTTCTTC.

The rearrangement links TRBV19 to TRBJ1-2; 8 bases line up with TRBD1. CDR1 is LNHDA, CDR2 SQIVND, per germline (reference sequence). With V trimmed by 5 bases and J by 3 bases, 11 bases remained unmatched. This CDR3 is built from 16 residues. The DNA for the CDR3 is TGTGCCAGTAGTGAATACTACAGGGGGTCCCACTATGGCTACACCTTC. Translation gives CASSEYYRGSHYGYTF.

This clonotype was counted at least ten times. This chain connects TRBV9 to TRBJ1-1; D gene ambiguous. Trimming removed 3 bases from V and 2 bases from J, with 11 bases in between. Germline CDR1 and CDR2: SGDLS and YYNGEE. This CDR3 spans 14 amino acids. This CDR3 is CASSAPNGNTEAFF. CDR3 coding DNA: TGTGCCAGCAGCGCCCCGAACGGAAACACTGAAGCTTTCTTT.

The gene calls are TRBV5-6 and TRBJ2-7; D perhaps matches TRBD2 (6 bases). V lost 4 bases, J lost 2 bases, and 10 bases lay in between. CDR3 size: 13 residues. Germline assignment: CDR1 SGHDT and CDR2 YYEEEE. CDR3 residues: CASSMTSPYEQYF. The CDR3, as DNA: TGTGCCAGCAGCATGACTAGTCCCTACGAGCAGTACTTC.

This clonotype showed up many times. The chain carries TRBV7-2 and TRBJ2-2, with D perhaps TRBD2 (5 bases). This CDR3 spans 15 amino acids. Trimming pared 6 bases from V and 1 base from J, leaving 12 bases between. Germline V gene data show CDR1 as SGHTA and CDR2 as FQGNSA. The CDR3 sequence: CASRLSAENTGELFF. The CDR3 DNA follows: TGTGCCAGCAGGTTGTCAGCGGAGAACACCGGGGAGCTGTTTTTT.

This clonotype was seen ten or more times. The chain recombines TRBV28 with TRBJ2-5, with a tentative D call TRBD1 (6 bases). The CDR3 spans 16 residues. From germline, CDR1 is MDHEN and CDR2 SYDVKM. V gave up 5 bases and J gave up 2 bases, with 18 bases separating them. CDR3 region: CASSPDIGTPQETQYF. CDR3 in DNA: TGTGCCAGCAGTCCCGACATAGGGACACCTCAAGAGACCCAGTACTTC.

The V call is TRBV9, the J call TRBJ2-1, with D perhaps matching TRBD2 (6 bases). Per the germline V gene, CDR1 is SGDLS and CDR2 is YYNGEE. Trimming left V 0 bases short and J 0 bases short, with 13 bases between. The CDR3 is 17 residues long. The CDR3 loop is CASSVGGTGGSYNEQFF. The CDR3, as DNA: TGTGCCAGCAGCGTAGGAGGGACCGGGGGCTCCTACAATGAGCAGTTCTTC.

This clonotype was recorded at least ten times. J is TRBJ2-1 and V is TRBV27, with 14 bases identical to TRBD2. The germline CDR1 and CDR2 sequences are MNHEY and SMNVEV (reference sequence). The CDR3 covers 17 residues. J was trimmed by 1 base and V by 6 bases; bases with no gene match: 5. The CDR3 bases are TGTGCCAGCAGATGGACTAGCGGGAGGAGTTCCTACAATGAGCAGTTCTTC. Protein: CASRWTSGRSSYNEQFF.

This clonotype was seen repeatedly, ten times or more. CDR3 residues: CASSPGLAAGGDTQYF. The CDR3 DNA reads TGCGCCAGCAGCCCCGGACTAGCGGCGGGAGGGGATACGCAGTATTTT. The rearrangement links TRBV5-1 to TRBJ2-3; 10 bases agree with TRBD2. There are 16 residues in the CDR3. V was pared by 4 bases and J by 6 bases, with 11 bases of the junction left unmatched. From germline, CDR1 is SGHRS and CDR2 YFSETQ.

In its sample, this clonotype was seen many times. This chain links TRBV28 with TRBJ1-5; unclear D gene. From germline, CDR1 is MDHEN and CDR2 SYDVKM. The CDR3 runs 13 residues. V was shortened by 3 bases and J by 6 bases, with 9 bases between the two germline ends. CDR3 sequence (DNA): TGTGCCAGCAGTTTTGGTGGGAGTCAGCCCCAGCATTTT. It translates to CASSFGGSQPQHF.

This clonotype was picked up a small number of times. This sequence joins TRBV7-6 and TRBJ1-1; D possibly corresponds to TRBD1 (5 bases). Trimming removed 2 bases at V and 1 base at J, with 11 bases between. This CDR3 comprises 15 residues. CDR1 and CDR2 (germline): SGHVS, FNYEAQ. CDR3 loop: CASSLRGTGNTEAFF. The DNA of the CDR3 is TGTGCCAGCAGCTTACGTGGGACGGGGAACACTGAAGCTTTCTTT.

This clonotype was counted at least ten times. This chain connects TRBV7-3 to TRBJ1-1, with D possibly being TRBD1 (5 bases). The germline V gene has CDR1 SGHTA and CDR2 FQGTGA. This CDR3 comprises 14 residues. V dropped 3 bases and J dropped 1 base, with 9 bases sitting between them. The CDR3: CASSLNGGNTEAFF. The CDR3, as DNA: TGTGCCAGCAGCTTGAACGGGGGGAACACTGAAGCTTTCTTT.

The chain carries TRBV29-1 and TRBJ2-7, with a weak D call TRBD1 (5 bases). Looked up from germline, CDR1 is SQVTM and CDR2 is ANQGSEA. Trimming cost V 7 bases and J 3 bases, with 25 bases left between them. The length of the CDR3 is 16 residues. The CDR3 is CSADGVTGPESYEQYF. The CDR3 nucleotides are TGCAGCGCAGATGGGGTCACAGGTCCCGAAAGCTACGAGCAGTACTTC.

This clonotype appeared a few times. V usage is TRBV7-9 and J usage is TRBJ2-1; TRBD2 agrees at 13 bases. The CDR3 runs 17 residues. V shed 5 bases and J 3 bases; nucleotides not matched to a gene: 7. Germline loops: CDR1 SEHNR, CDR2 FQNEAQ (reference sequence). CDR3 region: CASSRRTSGSRYNEQFF. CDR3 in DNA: TGTGCCAGCAGCCGGCGGACTAGCGGGAGCCGCTACAATGAGCAGTTCTTC.

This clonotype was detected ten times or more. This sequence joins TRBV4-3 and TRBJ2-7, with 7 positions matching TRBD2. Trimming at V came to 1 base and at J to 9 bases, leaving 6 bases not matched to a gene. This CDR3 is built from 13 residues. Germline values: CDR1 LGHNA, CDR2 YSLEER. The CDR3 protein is CASSQGLAKVQYF. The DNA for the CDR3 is TGCGCCAGCAGCCAAGGACTAGCCAAGGTGCAGTACTTC.

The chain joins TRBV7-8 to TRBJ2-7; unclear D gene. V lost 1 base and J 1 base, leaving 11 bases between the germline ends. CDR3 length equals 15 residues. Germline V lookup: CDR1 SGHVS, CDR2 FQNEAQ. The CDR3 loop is CASSLELGGSYEQYF. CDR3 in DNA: TGTGCCAGCAGCTTAGAACTGGGTGGTTCCTACGAGCAGTACTTC.

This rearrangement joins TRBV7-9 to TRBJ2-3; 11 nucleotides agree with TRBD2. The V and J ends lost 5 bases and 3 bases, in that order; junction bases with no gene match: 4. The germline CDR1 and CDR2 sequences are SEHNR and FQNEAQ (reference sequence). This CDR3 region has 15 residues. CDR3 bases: TGTGCCAGCAGCAATAGCGGGAGGGCTACAGATACGCAGTATTTT. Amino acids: CASSNSGRATDTQYF.

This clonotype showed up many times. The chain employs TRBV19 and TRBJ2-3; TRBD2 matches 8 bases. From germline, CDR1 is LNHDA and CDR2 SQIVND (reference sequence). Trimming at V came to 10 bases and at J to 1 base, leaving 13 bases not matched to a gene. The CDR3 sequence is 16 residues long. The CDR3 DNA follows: TGTGCCACCGGGGGCGTAGCGGGACGGCGCACAGATACGCAGTATTTT. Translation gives CATGGVAGRRTDTQYF.